A single TCR beta chain is shown here with its context. The V gene lost 2 bases and the J gene lost 3 bases, with 14 bases spanning the gap. CDR3 length equals 15 residues. In germline, CDR1 is SGHDT, CDR2 YYEEEE. Authors' processing steps: Amplification of reference gene primers provided the estimated nucleated cell counts. The table came from immunoSEQ multiplex PCR; TCRdb's copy has only in-frame clones and leaves some out. Clonal size and the V and J genes are those of that table, whereas D and trimming came from the DNA. The sample contains about 520,000 clones, 70% to 90% of which appear only once. The data were obtained in a study of blood T cell repertoires in COVID-19. Study-level background: Acute and convalescent COVID-19 specimens originated in the United States, Italy and Spain. Sources were T cells, B-cell-depleted T cells, or PBMCs; the material itself was cDNA or gDNA.

The sequence was collected from a human donor in a cohort sampled during active COVID-19. The V call is TRBV5-6, the J call TRBJ1-1; D not certain. Sequencing was done on a sample of peripheral blood. CDR3: CASSFTVLGHTEAFF. CDR3 DNA sequence: TGTGCCAGCAGCTTTACAGTCCTGGGTCACACTGAAGCTTTCTTT.